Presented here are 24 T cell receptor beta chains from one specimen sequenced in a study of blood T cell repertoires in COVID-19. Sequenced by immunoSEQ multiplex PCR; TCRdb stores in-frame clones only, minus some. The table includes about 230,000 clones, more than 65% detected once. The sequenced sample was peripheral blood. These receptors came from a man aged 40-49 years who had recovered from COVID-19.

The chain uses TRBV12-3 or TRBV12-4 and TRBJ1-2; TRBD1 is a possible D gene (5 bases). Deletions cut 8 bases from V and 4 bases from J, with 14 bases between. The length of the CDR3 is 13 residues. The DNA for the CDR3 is TGTGCCAGCGTAGGGGATGGTGGCTATGGCTACACCTTC. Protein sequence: CASVGDGGYGYTF.

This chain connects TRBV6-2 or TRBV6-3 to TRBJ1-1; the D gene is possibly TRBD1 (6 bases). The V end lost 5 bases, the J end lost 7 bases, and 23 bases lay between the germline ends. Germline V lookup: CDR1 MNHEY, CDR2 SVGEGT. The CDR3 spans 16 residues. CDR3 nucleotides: TGTGCCAGCAGTCTCCATACCTCGGGGACAAAAGTTGAAGCTTTCTTT. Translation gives CASSLHTSGTKVEAFF.

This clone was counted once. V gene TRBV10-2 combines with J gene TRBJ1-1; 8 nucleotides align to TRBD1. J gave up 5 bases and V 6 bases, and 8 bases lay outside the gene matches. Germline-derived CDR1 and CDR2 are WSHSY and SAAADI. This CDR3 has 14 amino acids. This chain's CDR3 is CASRDGQGRTEAFF. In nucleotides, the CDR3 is TGCGCCAGCAGGGACGGACAGGGAAGGACTGAAGCTTTCTTT.

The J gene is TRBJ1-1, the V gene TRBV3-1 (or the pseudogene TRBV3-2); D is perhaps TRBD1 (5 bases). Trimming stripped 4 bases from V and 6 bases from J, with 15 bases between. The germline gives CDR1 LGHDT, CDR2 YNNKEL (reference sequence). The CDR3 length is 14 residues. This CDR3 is CASSRGGGVAEAFF. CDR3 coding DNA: TGTGCCAGCAGCCGGGGCGGGGGTGTCGCTGAAGCTTTCTTT.

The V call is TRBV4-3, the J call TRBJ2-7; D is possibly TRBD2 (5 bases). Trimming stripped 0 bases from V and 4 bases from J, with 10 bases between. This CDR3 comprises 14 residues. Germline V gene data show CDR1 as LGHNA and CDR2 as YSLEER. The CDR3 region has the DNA TGCGCCAGCAGCCAAGACGCGGGTGGATACGAGCAGTACTTC. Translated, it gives CASSQDAGGYEQYF.

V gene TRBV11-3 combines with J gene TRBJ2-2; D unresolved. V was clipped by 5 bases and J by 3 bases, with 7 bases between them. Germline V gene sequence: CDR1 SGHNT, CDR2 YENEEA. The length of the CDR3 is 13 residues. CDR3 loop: CASSPEYTGELFF. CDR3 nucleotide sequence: TGTGCCAGCAGCCCGGAGTACACCGGGGAGCTGTTTTTT.

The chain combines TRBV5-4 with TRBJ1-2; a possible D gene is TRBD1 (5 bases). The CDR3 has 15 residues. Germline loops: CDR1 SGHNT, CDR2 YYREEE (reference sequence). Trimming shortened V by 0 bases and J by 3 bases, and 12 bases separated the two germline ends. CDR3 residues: CASSLDGGNHYGYTF. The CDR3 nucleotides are TGTGCCAGCAGCTTGGATGGGGGGAACCACTATGGCTACACCTTC. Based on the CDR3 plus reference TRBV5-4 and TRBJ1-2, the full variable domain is ETGVTQSPTHLIKTRGQQVTLRCSSQSGHNTVSWYQQALGQGPQFIFQYYREEENGRGNFPPRFSGLQFPNYSSELNVNALELDDSALYLCASSLDGGNHYGYTFGSGTRLTVV.

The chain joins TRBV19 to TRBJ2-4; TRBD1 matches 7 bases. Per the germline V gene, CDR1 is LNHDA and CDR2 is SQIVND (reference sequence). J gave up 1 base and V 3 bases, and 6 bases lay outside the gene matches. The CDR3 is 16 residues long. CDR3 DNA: TGTGCCAGTAGTATGGGACAGACTCGGGCCAAAAACATTCAGTACTTC. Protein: CASSMGQTRAKNIQYF.

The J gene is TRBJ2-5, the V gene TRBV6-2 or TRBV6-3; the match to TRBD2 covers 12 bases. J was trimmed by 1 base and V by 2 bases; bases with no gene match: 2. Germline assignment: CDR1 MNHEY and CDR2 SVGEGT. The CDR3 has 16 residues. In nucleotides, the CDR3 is TGTGCCAGCAGTTACGGGACTAGCGGGTTCCAAGAGACCCAGTACTTC. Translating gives CASSYGTSGFQETQYF.

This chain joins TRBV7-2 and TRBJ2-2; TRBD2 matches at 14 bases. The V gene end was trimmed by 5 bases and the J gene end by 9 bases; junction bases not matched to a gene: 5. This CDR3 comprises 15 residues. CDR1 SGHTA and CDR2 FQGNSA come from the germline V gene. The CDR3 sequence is CASSPGLAGGRELFF. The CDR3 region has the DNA TGTGCCAGCAGCCCTGGACTAGCGGGAGGAAGGGAGCTGTTTTTT.

CDR3 sequence reads: CASSYREDGYTF. CDR3 sequence (DNA): TGTGCCAGCAGTTACAGGGAGGATGGCTACACCTTC. The chain carries TRBV6-6 and TRBJ1-2; D ambiguous. Trimming took 2 bases from V and 6 from J, leaving 7 bases between them. The CDR3 sequence is 12 residues long. Germline V lookup: CDR1 MNHNY, CDR2 SVGAGI (reference sequence).

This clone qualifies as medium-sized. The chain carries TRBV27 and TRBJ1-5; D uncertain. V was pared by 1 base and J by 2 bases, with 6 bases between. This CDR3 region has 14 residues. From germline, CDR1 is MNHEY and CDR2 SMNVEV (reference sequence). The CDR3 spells CASSLFSGNQPQHF. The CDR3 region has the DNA TGTGCCAGCAGTTTATTCTCCGGCAATCAGCCCCAGCATTTT.

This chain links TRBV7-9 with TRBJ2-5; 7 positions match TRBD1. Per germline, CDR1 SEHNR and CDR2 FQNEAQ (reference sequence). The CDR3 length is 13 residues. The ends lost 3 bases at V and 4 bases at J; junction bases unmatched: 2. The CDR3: CASSFTGAETQYF. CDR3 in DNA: TGTGCCAGCAGCTTTACAGGGGCAGAGACCCAGTACTTC.

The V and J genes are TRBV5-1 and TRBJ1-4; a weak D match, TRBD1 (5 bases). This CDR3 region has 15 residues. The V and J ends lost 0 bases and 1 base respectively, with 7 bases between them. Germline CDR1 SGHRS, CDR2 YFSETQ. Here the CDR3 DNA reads TGCGCCAGCAGCTTGGAGCAGGGAACTAATGAAAAACTGTTTTTT. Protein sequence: CASSLEQGTNEKLFF.

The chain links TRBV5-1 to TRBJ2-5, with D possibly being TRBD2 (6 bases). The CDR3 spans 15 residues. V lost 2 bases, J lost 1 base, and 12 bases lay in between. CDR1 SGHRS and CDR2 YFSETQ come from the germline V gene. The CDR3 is CASSFLPGAQETQYF. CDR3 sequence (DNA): TGCGCCAGCAGCTTTTTACCGGGAGCCCAAGAGACCCAGTACTTC.

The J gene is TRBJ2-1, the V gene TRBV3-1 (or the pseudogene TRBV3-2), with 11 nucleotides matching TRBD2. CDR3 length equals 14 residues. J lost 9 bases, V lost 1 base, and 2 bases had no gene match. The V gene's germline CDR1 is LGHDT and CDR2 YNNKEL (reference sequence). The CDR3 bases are TGTGCCAGCAGCCAAGCCGGGACTAGCGGTGAGCAGTTCTTC. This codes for CASSQAGTSGEQFF.

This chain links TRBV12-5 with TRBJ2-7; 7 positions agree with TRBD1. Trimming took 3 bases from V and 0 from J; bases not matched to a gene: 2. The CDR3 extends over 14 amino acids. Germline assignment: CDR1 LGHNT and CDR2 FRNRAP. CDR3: CASGFGTDSYEQYF. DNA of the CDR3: TGTGCTAGTGGTTTCGGGACAGACTCCTACGAGCAGTACTTC.

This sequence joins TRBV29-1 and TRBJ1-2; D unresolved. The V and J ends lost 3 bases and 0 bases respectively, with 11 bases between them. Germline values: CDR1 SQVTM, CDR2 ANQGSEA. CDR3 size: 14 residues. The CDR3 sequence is CSVEPRGANYGYTF. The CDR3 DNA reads TGCAGCGTTGAGCCACGGGGAGCTAACTATGGCTACACCTTC.

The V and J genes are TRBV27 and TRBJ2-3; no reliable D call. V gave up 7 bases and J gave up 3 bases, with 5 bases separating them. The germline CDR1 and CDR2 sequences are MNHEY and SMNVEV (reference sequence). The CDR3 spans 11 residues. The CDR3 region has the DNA TGTGCCAGCAAGCGTACAGATACGCAGTATTTT. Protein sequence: CASKRTDTQYF.

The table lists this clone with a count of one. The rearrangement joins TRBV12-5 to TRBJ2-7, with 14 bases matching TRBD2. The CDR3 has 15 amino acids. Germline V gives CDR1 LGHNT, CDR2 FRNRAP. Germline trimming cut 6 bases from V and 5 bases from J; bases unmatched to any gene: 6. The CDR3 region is CASGSGTSGSDEQYF. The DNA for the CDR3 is TGTGCTAGTGGGTCCGGGACTAGCGGGAGTGACGAGCAGTACTTC.

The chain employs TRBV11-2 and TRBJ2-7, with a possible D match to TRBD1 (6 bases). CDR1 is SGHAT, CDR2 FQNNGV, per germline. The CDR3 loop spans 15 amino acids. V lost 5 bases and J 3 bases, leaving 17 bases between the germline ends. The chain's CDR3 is CASSRTGTRGYEQYF. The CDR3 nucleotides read TGTGCCAGCAGCCGGACCGGGACAAGGGGCTACGAGCAGTACTTC.

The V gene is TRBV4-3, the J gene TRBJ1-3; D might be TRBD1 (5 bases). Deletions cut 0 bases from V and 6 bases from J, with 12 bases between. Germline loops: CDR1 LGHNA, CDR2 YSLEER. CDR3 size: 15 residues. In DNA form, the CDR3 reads TGCGCCAGCAGCCAAGATAAGGCAGGGTCAAACACCATATATTTT. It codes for CASSQDKAGSNTIYF.

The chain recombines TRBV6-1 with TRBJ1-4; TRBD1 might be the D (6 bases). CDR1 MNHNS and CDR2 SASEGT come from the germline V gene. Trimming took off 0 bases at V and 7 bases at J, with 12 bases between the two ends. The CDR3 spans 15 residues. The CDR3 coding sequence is TGTGCCAGCAGTGAAGCAGAACAGGGTCGTGAAAAACTGTTTTTT. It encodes CASSEAEQGREKLFF.

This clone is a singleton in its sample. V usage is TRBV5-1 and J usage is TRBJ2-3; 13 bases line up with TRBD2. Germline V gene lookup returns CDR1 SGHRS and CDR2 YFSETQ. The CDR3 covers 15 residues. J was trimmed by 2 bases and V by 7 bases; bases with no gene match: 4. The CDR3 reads CASSGLAGATDTQYF. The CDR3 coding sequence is TGCGCCAGCTCAGGACTAGCGGGAGCCACAGATACGCAGTATTTT.